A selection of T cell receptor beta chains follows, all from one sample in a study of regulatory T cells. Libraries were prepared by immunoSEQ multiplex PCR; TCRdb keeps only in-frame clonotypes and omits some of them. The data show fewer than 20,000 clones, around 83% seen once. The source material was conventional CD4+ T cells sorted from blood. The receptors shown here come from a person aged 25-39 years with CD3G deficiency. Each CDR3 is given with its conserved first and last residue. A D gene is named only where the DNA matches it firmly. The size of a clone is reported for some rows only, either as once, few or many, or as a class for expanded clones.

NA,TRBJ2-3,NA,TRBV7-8,CASSLEGRGTDTQYF,TGTGCCAGCAGCTTAGAGGGCCGCGGCACAGATACGCAGTATTTT
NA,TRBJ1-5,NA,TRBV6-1,CARATFNQPQHF,TGTGCCAGGGCTACTTTCAATCAGCCCCAGCATTTT
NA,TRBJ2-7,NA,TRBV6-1,CASRPGTRSYYEQYF,TGTGCCAGCAGGCCTGGGACACGGAGTTACTACGAGCAGTACTTC
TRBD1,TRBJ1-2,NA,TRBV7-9,CASSSGTGGSPYGYTF,TGTGCCAGCAGCTCGGGGACAGGGGGTTCCCCCTATGGCTACACCTTC
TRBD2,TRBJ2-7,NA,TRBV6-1,CASSEGLAGVKNEQYF,TGTGCCAGCAGTGAGGGGCTAGCGGGAGTTAAGAACGAGCAGTACTTC
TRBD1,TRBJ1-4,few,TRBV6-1,CASSPGGGNEKLFF,TGTGCCAGCAGTCCAGGGGGCGGGAACGAAAAACTGTTTTTT
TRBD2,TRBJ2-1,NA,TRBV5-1,CASSLPGLAGGDEQFF,TGCGCCAGCAGCTTGCCGGGACTAGCGGGAGGGGATGAGCAGTTCTTC
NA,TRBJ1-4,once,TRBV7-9,CASSLAGGNEKLFF,TGTGCCAGCAGCTTAGCGGGTGGAAATGAAAAACTGTTTTTT
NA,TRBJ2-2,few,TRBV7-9,CASSLGRDARLTGELFF,TGTGCCAGCAGCTTAGGGCGGGACGCCAGACTTACCGGGGAGCTGTTTTTT
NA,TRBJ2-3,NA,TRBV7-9,CASSLQGHTQYF,TGTGCCAGCAGCTTACAGGGCCATACGCAGTATTTT
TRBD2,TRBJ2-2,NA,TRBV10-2,CASRLSGSWELFF,TGCGCCAGTCGCCTAAGCGGGAGTTGGGAGCTGTTTTTT
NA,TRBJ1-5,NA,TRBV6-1,CASSMNSNQPQHF,TGTGCCAGCAGTATGAATAGCAATCAGCCCCAGCATTTT
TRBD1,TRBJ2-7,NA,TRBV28,CASSFRDRVVYEQYF,TGTGCCAGCAGTTTCAGGGACAGGGTGGTTTACGAGCAGTACTTC
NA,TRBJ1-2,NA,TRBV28,CASRKTAVQFYGYTF,TGTGCCAGCAGGAAAACAGCGGTCCAATTCTATGGCTACACCTTC
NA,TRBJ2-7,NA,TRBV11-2,CASSLGVGVDSYEQYF,TGTGCCAGCAGCTTAGGGGTGGGAGTTGACTCCTACGAGCAGTACTTC
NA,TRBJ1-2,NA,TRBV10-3,CAISAESQYGYTF,TGTGCCATCAGTGCGGAGTCCCAGTATGGCTACACCTTC
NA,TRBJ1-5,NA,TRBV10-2,CASSESEGVNQPQHF,TGCGCCAGCAGTGAGTCGGAGGGAGTCAATCAGCCCCAGCATTTT
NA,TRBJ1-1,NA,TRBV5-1,CASSLGSSRGTEAFF,TGCGCCAGCAGCTTAGGTTCCAGTCGGGGCACTGAAGCTTTCTTT
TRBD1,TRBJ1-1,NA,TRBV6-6,CASSYGTGNTEAFF,TGTGCCAGCAGTTATGGGACAGGGAACACTGAAGCTTTCTTT
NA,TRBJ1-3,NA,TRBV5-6,CASSGGRGNTIYF,TGTGCCAGCAGCGGGGGACGCGGAAACACCATATATTTT
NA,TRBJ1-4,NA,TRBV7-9,CASSLRGFGEKLFF,TGTGCCAGCAGCTTACGGGGGTTCGGTGAAAAACTGTTTTTT
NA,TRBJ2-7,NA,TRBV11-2,CASSLARAGEQYF,TGTGCCAGCAGCTTAGCGCGGGCAGGCGAGCAGTACTTC
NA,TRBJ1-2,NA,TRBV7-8,CASSLGQGVYYGYTF,TGTGCCAGCAGCTTAGGTCAGGGTGTGTACTATGGCTACACCTTC
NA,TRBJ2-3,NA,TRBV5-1,CASSSTGFSDTQYF,TGCGCCAGCAGCTCTACAGGGTTTTCAGATACGCAGTATTTT
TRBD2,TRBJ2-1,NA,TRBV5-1,CASSLEWAGGKIF,TGCGCCAGCAGCTTGGAATGGGCGGGAGGAAAGATCTTC
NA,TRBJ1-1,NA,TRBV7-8,CASRVGRDTEAFF,TGTGCCAGCAGGGTGGGACGGGACACTGAAGCTTTCTTT
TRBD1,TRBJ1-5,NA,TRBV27,CASSPLGAGGSNQPQHF,TGTGCCAGCAGCCCCCTAGGCGCAGGGGGGAGCAATCAGCCCCAGCATTTT
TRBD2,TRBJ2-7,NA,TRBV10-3,CAISGGTSGKTYEQYF,TGTGCCATCAGTGGTGGGACTAGCGGGAAGACCTACGAGCAGTACTTC
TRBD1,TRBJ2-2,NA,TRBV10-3,CAISGQGENSLFF,TGTGCCATCAGTGGACAGGGCGAAAATTCGCTGTTTTTT
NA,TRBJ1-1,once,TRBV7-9,CASSLSGNKGEAFF,TGTGCCAGCAGCTTATCAGGGAACAAGGGCGAAGCTTTCTTT
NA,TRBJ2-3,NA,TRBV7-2,CASSLTYRTTDTQYF,TGTGCCAGCAGCTTAACCTACAGGACCACAGATACGCAGTATTTT
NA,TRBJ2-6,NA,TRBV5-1,CASSLGNSGANVLTF,TGCGCCAGCAGCTTGGGCAACTCTGGGGCCAACGTCCTGACTTTC
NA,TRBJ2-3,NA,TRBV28,CASSQDTDTQYF,TGTGCCAGCAGTCAAGACACAGATACGCAGTATTTT
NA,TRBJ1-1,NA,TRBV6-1,CASRGVSTEAFF,TGTGCCAGCAGGGGAGTGAGCACTGAAGCTTTCTTT
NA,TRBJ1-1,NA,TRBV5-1,CASSFGANTEAFF,TGCGCCAGCAGCTTCGGGGCGAACACTGAAGCTTTCTTT
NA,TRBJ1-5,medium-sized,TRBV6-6,CASSWGHEQPQHF,TGTGCCAGCAGCTGGGGACACGAACAGCCCCAGCATTTT
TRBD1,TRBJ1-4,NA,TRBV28,CASSTGGRNEKLFF,TGTGCCAGCAGTACAGGGGGCCGTAATGAAAAACTGTTTTTT
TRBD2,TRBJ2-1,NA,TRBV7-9,CASSFVAGSSYNEQFF,TGTGCCAGCAGCTTCGTAGCGGGGAGCTCCTACAATGAGCAGTTCTTC
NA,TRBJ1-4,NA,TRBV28,CASSSTEGNEKLFF,TGTGCCAGCAGTTCGACGGAGGGAAATGAAAAACTGTTTTTT
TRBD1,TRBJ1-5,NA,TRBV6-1,CASSERGQGVHQPQHF,TGTGCCAGCAGTGAGCGTGGTCAGGGGGTACATCAGCCCCAGCATTTT
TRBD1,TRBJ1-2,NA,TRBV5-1,CASSPGQANYGYTF,TGCGCCAGCAGCCCGGGACAGGCTAACTATGGCTACACCTTC
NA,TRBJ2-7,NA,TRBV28,CASSSSGRSLSYEQYF,TGTGCCAGCAGTTCCTCGGGACGGAGTCTTTCCTACGAGCAGTACTTC
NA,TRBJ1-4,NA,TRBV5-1,CASSPGAGKNEKLFF,TGCGCCAGCAGCCCCGGGGCAGGGAAGAATGAAAAACTGTTTTTT
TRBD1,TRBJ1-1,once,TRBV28,CASSPIGQGNTEAFF,TGTGCCAGCAGTCCGATAGGACAGGGGAACACTGAAGCTTTCTTT
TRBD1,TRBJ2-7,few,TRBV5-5,CASSLATGEYEQYF,TGTGCCAGCAGCTTGGCGACAGGGGAATACGAGCAGTACTTC
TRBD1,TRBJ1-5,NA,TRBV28,CASSFIGGLSNQPQHF,TGTGCCAGCAGTTTTATAGGGGGCCTTAGCAATCAGCCCCAGCATTTT
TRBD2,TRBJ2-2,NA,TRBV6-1,CASSEARGGGELFF,TGTGCCAGCAGTGAAGCGCGGGGGGGCGGGGAGCTGTTTTTT
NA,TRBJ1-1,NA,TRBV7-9,CASSLEANTEAFF,TGTGCCAGCAGCTTAGAGGCTAACACTGAAGCTTTCTTT
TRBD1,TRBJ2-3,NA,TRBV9,CASSVGTGGVTDTQYF,TGTGCCAGCAGCGTAGGAACAGGGGGAGTCACAGATACGCAGTATTTT